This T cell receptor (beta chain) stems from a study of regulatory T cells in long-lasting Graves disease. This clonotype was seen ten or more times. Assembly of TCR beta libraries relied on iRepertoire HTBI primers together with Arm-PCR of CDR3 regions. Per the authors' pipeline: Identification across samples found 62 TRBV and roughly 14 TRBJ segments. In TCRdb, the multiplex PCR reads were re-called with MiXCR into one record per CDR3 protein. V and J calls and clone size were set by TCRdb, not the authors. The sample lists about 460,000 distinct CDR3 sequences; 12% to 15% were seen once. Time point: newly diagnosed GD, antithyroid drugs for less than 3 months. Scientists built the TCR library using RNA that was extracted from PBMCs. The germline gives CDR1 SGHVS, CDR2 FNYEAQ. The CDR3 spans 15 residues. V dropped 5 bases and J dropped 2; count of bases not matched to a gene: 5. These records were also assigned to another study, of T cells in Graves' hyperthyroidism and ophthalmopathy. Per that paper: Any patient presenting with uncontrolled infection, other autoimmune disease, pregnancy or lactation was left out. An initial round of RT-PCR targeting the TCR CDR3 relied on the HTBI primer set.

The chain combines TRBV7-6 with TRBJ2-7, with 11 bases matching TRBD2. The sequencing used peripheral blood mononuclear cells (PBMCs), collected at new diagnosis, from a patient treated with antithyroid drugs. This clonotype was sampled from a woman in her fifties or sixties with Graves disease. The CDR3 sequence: CASSQGLADTYEQYF. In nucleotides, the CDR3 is TGTGCCAGCAGCCAGGGACTAGCGGATACCTACGAGCAGTACTTC.